Given below is one TCR beta chain in context. TCRdb reprocessed the RT-PCR reads with MiXCR, giving one entry per CDR3 protein. This table has about 540,000 distinct CDR3 sequences, around 21% appearing once. The data belong to a study of response to subunit inactivated influenza vaccine. The germline V and J ends were trimmed by 1 base and 7 bases, with 13 bases remaining between them. The CDR3 has 14 residues. CDR1 and CDR2 from the germline V gene are SGHTA and FQGNSA. This sample also appeared in a second study, on T cells expressing NK-cell markers. Per that paper: With UMIs, 5'RACE template switching was used to make TCR beta cDNA. Sorted CD3+CD56-NKG2C+, CD3+CD56+NKG2C- and CD3+CD56+NKG2C+ T cells were the source of the TCR beta repertoires. The study found these clonotypes also leading the CD3+CD56-NKG2C+ fraction in a few donors. Certain NKG2C+ T cell clones were expanded, and their HCMV specificity remained unclear.

The rearrangement uses TRBV7-2 and TRBJ1-2; D perhaps matches TRBD1 (6 bases). The sequence was collected from a man in his fifties or sixties who received an inactivated influenza vaccine. Sample: CD4+ T cells sorted from PBMCs, taken roughly 12 days after vaccination. The CDR3 DNA sequence: TGTGCCAGCAGCTTAGACAGGGAGAATCTTGGCTACACCTTC. Encoded protein: CASSLDRENLGYTF.